A single sample gave rise to the 19 T cell receptor beta chains below, sequenced in a study of T cells in localized non-small cell lung cancer. Profiled with immunoSEQ multiplex PCR; TCRdb holds only in-frame clones, not every one. The sample carries some 66,000 clones, 70% to 90% recorded once. The sequenced sample was peripheral blood, obtained before any cancer treatment. The receptors come from a female donor over 55 with stage I lung adenocarcinoma.

The chain recombines TRBV5-4 with TRBJ2-7; D may be TRBD1 (6 bases). V was shortened by 3 bases and J by 3 bases, with 16 bases between the two germline ends. The CDR3 consists of 15 residues. Germline V gene data show CDR1 as SGHNT and CDR2 as YYREEE (reference sequence). The DNA for the CDR3 is TGTGCCAGCAGCTCCCGAGGGGGAAAAGGCTACGAGCAGTACTTC. It specifies CASSSRGGKGYEQYF.

J is TRBJ1-2 and V is TRBV6-5; possibly TRBD1 for D (5 bases). Germline CDR1 reads MNHEY; CDR2 reads SVGAGI. The CDR3 sequence is 13 residues long. V was cut by 6 bases and J by 3 bases, with 11 bases left in between. Here the CDR3 DNA reads TGTGCCAGCAGCTACGACAGCTACTATGGCTACACCTTC. Translation gives CASSYDSYYGYTF.

This clone showed up just once. This chain connects TRBV6-6 to TRBJ1-1; no clear D. V lost 6 bases and J 5 bases, leaving 16 bases between the germline ends. The CDR3 spans 14 residues. In germline, CDR1 is MNHNY, CDR2 SVGAGI (reference sequence). Written as DNA, the CDR3 is TGTGCCAGCAGCCCCCGGAGCGGCGGTACTGAAGCTTTCTTT. Translation gives CASSPRSGGTEAFF.

CDR3 protein: CASSIGAGQGTYEQYF. The CDR3 bases are TGTGCCAGTAGCATCGGTGCAGGTCAAGGGACCTACGAGCAGTACTTC. The chain recombines TRBV19 with TRBJ2-7, with unresolved D. V lost 6 bases and J 2 bases, leaving 20 bases between the germline ends. This CDR3 is 16 amino acids long. Germline V gene lookup returns CDR1 LNHDA and CDR2 SQIVND (reference sequence).

The V gene is TRBV9, the J gene TRBJ1-5; no reliable D call. The ends were cut back, 3 bases at V and 4 bases at J, with 8 bases in the middle. The CDR3 is 13 amino acids. From germline, CDR1 is SGDLS and CDR2 YYNGEE. This CDR3 reads CASSDGENQPQHF. The CDR3 nucleotides read TGTGCCAGCAGCGATGGGGAGAATCAGCCCCAGCATTTT.

V usage is TRBV30 and J usage is TRBJ2-1, with 7 positions matching TRBD2. The V segment lost 0 bases and the J segment 7 bases; nucleotides outside the gene matches: 3. The CDR3 sequence is 13 residues long. The V gene's germline CDR1 is GTSNPN and CDR2 SVGIG (reference sequence). For the CDR3, the DNA is TGTGCCTGGAGTGTCCTTAGCGGGAATGAGCAGTTCTTC. Its protein is CAWSVLSGNEQFF.

This clone appeared a single time. The rearrangement uses TRBV6-6 and TRBJ1-3; 10 bases align to TRBD1. Germline CDR1 is MNHNY and CDR2 is SVGAGI (reference sequence). J lost 2 bases, V lost 8 bases, and 3 bases had no gene match. The CDR3 runs 14 residues. The CDR3 DNA sequence: TGTGCCAGCCGGACAGGGGGGACTGGAAACACCATATATTTT. This codes for CASRTGGTGNTIYF.

The chain combines TRBV4-2 with TRBJ2-1; a weak D match, TRBD2 (5 bases). The CDR3 extends over 17 amino acids. The V end was cut by 3 bases, the J end by 8 bases, with 23 bases between. Germline CDR1 is LGHNA and CDR2 is YNFKEQ. The CDR3: CASSQAAVEGKGDEQFF. As DNA, the CDR3 is TGTGCCAGCAGCCAGGCAGCGGTAGAAGGCAAGGGAGATGAGCAGTTCTTC.

The chain combines TRBV10-3 with TRBJ1-1; a weak D match, TRBD1 (6 bases). Germline CDR1 is ENHRY and CDR2 is SYGVKD. The germline V and J ends were trimmed by 6 bases and 3 bases, with 8 bases remaining between them. CDR3 length: 12 amino acids. As DNA, the CDR3 is TGTGCCATCAGCCGACAGGACACTGAAGCTTTCTTT. Translated: CAISRQDTEAFF.

The CDR3 reads CASTLLNSNQPQHF. In nucleotides, the CDR3 is TGTGCCAGCACCTTATTGAATAGCAATCAGCCCCAGCATTTT. This rearrangement joins TRBV6-1 to TRBJ1-5; D is undetermined. The germline gives CDR1 MNHNS, CDR2 SASEGT. The CDR3 is 14 residues long. V was trimmed by 7 bases and J by 0 bases, leaving 10 bases between them.

V is TRBV29-1 and J is TRBJ2-1; TRBD2 matches 14 bases. Germline CDR1 and CDR2: SQVTM and ANQGSEA. V trimming: 6 bases; J trimming: 9 bases; junction bases outside the gene matches: 10. There are 15 residues in the CDR3. The CDR3 nucleotides read TGCAGCGTACAACAGACTAGCGGGGGGGCCGGTGAGCAGTTCTTC. Its translation: CSVQQTSGGAGEQFF.

The genes are TRBV25-1 and TRBJ1-2; D ambiguous. Germline CDR1 MGHDK, CDR2 SYGVNS. The V gene lost 3 bases and the J gene lost 1 base, with 9 bases spanning the gap. The CDR3 contains 14 residues. Here the CDR3 reads CASSDWGGNYGYTF. The CDR3 DNA reads TGTGCCAGCAGTGATTGGGGAGGTAACTATGGCTACACCTTC.

The V and J genes are TRBV5-4 and TRBJ2-7, with a tentative D call TRBD2 (5 bases). The germline V and J ends were trimmed by 0 bases and 5 bases, with 9 bases remaining between them. Looked up from germline, CDR1 is SGHNT and CDR2 is YYREEE (reference sequence). The CDR3 runs 13 residues. CDR3 DNA sequence: TGTGCCAGCAGCTTGGCCCCGGGGAACGAGCAGTACTTC. Translating it yields CASSLAPGNEQYF. The full variable domain, in which reference TRBV5-4 and TRBJ2-7 provide the parts outside the CDR3, is ETGVTQSPTHLIKTRGQQVTLRCSSQSGHNTVSWYQQALGQGPQFIFQYYREEENGRGNFPPRFSGLQFPNYSSELNVNALELDDSALYLCASSLAPGNEQYFGPGTRLTVT.

This CDR3 reads CASSSDIGQFF. CDR3 DNA: TGTGCCAGCAGCTCAGATATCGGGCAGTTCTTC. The chain uses TRBV5-6 and TRBJ2-1; D is ambiguous. This CDR3 has 11 amino acids. V shed 3 bases and J shed 12 bases, with 10 bases lying between them. Germline CDR1 reads SGHDT; CDR2 reads YYEEEE.

V gene TRBV19 combines with J gene TRBJ1-6, with a weak D call TRBD1 (5 bases). The CDR3 is made up of 14 amino acids. The germline CDR1 and CDR2 sequences are LNHDA and SQIVND (reference sequence). The V end lost 6 bases, the J end lost 7 bases, and 13 bases lay between the germline ends. The DNA for the CDR3 is TGTGCCAGTAGCCCACAGGTCTTCAATTCACCCCTCCACTTT. Translated, it gives CASSPQVFNSPLHF.

V gene TRBV2 combines with J gene TRBJ2-7; TRBD2 matches 9 bases. Germline CDR1 and CDR2: SNHLY and FYNNEI. This CDR3 is 13 amino acids long. The V gene end was trimmed by 10 bases and the J gene end by 2 bases; junction bases not matched to a gene: 6. The CDR3 DNA reads as TGTGCCACCTCTAGCGGGGTCGCCTACGAGCAGTACTTC. Its translation: CATSSGVAYEQYF.

This clone has only a few counts. The genes are TRBV6-5 and TRBJ1-5; 9 nucleotides match TRBD1. Germline V lookup: CDR1 MNHEY, CDR2 SVGAGI. Unmatched junction bases numbered 3, after V lost 5 bases and J lost 4 bases. This CDR3 contains 14 residues. CDR3 sequence: CASSTTGGNQPQHF. The CDR3 coding sequence is TGTGCCAGCAGTACGACAGGGGGGAATCAGCCCCAGCATTTT.

The chain recombines TRBV6-5 with TRBJ1-1; no definite D call. Germline V gene sequence: CDR1 MNHEY, CDR2 SVGAGI. Trimming removed 7 bases at V and 1 base at J, with 13 bases between. The CDR3 totals 14 residues. CDR3 nucleotides: TGTGCCAGCAAGGAGGGCAGGTCGAACACTGAAGCTTTCTTT. This translates into CASKEGRSNTEAFF.

A remark on this clone: The junction departs from the called germline gene at one end, perhaps through a read error. The DNA for the CDR3 is TGTGCCAGCAACTCTCGGGGGGAGGATCAGGTCTTC. Its protein is CASNSRGEDQVF. The chain has TRBV11-1 and TRBJ2-1, with 7 bases identical to TRBD2. Germline-derived CDR1 and CDR2 are SGHAT and FQDESV (reference sequence). The CDR3 has 12 residues.